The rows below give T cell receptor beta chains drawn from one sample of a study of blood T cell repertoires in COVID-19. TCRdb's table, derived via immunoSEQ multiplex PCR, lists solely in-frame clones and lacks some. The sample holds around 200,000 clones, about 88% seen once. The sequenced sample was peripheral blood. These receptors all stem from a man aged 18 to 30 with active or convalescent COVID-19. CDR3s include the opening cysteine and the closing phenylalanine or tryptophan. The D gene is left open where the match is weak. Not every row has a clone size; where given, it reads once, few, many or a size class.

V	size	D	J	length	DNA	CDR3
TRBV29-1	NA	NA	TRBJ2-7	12	TGCAGCGTTTGCACGGGTAACTACGAGCAGTACTTC	CSVCTGNYEQYF
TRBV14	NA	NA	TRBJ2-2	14	TGTGCCAGCAGCCCACGGGTCATCAGTGGGGAGCTGTTTTTT	CASSPRVISGELFF
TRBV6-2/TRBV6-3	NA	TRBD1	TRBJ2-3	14	TGTGCCAGCAGCCGAGCACAGGGGACAGATACGCAGTATTTT	CASSRAQGTDTQYF
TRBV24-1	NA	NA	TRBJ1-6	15	TGTGCCACGGCCAGATTGGGAGTCGATAATTCACCCCTCCACTTT	CATARLGVDNSPLHF
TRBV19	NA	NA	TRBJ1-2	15	TGTGCCAGTACCACCACCCCGGGGACTAGTCTGGGCTACACCTTC	CASTTTPGTSLGYTF
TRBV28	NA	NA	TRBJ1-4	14	TGTGCCAGCAGGATGGGGGCCACTAATGAAAAACTGTTTTTT	CASRMGATNEKLFF
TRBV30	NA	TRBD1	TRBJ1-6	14	TGTGCCTGGAGAGGACAGGCCAGTGATTCACCCCTCCACTTT	CAWRGQASDSPLHF
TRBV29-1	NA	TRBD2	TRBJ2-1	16	TGCAGCGTTGGGGGCGGCGGGAGCAGCTCCTACAATGAGCAGTTCTTC	CSVGGGGSSSYNEQFF
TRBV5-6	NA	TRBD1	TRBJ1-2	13	TGTGCCAGCAGCCCGGACAGGGCCTATGGCTACACCTTC	CASSPDRAYGYTF
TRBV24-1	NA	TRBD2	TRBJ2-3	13	TGTGCCACCAGTGATGCGGGGGCAGATACGCAGTATTTT	CATSDAGADTQYF
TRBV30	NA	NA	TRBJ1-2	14	TGTGCCTGGAGGGTCCCCGGACAGCGCTATGGCTACACCTTC	CAWRVPGQRYGYTF
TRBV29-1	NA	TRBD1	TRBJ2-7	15	TGCAGCGTTCAAACCGGGACAGGGGGTTCCTACGAGCAGTACTTC	CSVQTGTGGSYEQYF
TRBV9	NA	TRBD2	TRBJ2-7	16	TGTGCCAGCAGCGTAGAACCAGCGGGGCCCCCCTACGAGCAGTACTTC	CASSVEPAGPPYEQYF
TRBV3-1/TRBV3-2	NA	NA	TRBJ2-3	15	TGTGCCAGCAGCCAAGATCGGGGGGCTGGAGATACGCAGTATTTT	CASSQDRGAGDTQYF
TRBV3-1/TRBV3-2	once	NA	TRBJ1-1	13	TGTGCCAGCAGCCAAGAGAGACGGGGTGGAGCTTTCTTT	CASSQERRGGAFF
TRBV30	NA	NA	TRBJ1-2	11	TGTGCCTCGGACGGGGGCTATGGCTACACCTTC	CASDGGYGYTF
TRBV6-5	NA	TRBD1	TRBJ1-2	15	TGTGCCAGCCGGAAGGGGGGCCAGGGGGACTATGGCTACACCTTC	CASRKGGQGDYGYTF
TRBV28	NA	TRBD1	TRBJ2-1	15	TGTGCCAGCAGTAAAATACAGGGGTTCGGCAATGAGCAGTTCTTC	CASSKIQGFGNEQFF
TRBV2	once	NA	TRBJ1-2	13	TGTGCCAGCAGGACGGAGGGTGTTAGTGGCTACACCTTC	CASRTEGVSGYTF
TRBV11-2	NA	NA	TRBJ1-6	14	TGTGCCAGCAGCAGGGGACACACTAATTCACCCCTCCACTTT	CASSRGHTNSPLHF
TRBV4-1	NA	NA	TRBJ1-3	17	TGCGCCAGCAGCCTTTCAGGAGGTCCAGATTACGGAAACACCATATATTTT	CASSLSGGPDYGNTIYF
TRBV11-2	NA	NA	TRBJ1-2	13	TGTGCCAGCAGCCTGACCCGAGGAGGTGGCTACACCTTC	CASSLTRGGGYTF
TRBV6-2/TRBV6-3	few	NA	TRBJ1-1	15	TGTGCCAGCAGTTACGGTGGAGGGGACTACACTGAAGCTTTCTTT	CASSYGGGDYTEAFF
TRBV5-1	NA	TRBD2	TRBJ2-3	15	TGCGCCAGCAGCTTCGGGACTAGCGCCTCCATCGCGCAGTATTTT	CASSFGTSASIAQYF
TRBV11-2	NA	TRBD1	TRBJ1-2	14	TGTGCCAGCAGCGGGGAGACGACAGGGTCTGGCTACACCTTC	CASSGETTGSGYTF
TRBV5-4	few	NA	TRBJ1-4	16	TGTGCCAGCAGCTCTGACACAGGCGATGGGGTTGAAAAACTGTTTTTT	CASSSDTGDGVEKLFF
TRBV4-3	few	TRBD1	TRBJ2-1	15	TGCGCCAGCAGCCCCAGACAGGGAAGGGACAATGAGCAGTTCTTC	CASSPRQGRDNEQFF
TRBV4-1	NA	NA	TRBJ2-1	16	TGCGCCAGCAGCCAGACAATTAGTGAGTCCTACAATGAGCAGTTCTTC	CASSQTISESYNEQFF
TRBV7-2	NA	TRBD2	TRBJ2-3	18	TGTGCCAGCAGCTTAGTGGGACTAGCGGGGATAGTGACAGATACGCAGTATTTT	CASSLVGLAGIVTDTQYF